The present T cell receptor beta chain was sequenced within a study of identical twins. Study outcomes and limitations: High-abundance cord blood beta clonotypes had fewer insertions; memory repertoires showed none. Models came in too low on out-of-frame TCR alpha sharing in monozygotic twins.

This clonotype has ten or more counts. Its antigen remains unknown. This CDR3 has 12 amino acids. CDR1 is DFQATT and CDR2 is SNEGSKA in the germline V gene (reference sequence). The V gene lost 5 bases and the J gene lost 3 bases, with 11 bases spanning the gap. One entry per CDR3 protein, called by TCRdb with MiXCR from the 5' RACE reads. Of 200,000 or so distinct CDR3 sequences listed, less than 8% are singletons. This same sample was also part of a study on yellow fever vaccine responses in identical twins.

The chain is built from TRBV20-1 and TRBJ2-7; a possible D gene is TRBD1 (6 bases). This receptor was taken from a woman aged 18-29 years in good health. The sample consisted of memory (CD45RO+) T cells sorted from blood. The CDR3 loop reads CSAWTAVYEQYF. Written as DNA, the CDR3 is TGCAGTGCTTGGACAGCCGTCTACGAGCAGTACTTC.